This T cell receptor (beta chain) was profiled in a study of cytomegalovirus exposure and HLA in healthy donors. PCR used 60 Vbeta primers and 13 Jbeta primers. Clones were read by immunoSEQ multiplex PCR, and TCRdb kept only the in-frame ones, dropping some. The sample yields 100,000 to 150,000 clones, more than 75% seen once. This CDR3 is built from 16 residues. Germline values: CDR1 SGHAT, CDR2 FQNNGV. With 5 bases clipped from V and 0 bases from J, the junction kept 3 bases outside the gene matches. This receptor was obtained from a female donor in good health and CMV-seronegative. The chain is built from TRBV11-2 and TRBJ2-2; 10 bases line up with TRBD2. Sequencing was carried out using PBMCs. The CDR3 protein is CASSRTSGANTGELFF. The CDR3 nucleotides read TGTGCCAGCAGCCGTACTAGCGGGGCGAACACCGGGGAGCTGTTTTTT.